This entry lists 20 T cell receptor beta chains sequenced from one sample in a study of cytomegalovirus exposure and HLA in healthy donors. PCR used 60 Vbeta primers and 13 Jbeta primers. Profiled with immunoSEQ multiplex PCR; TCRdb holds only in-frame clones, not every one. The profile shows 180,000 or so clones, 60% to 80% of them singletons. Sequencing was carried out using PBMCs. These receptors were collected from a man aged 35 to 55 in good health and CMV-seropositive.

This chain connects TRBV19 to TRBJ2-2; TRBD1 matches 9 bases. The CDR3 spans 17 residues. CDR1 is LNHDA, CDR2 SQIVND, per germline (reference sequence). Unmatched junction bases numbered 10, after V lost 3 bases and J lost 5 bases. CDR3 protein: CASSMVQGQGKTGELFF. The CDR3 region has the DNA TGTGCCAGTAGTATGGTGCAGGGACAGGGAAAAACCGGGGAGCTGTTTTTT.

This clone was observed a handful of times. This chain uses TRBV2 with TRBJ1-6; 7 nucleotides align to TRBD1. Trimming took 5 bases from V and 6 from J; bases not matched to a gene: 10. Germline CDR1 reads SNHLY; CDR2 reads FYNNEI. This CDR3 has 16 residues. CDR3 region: CASSQNPGGGNSPLHF. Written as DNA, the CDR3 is TGTGCCAGCAGTCAAAACCCAGGGGGAGGTAATTCACCCCTCCACTTT.

Here the CDR3 reads CASSMGLTSYEQYF. In DNA, the CDR3 is TGTGCCAGCAGCATGGGACTCACATCCTACGAGCAGTACTTC. This chain uses TRBV7-9 with TRBJ2-7, with D possibly TRBD2 on 6 matching bases. V was cut by 5 bases and J by 1 base, with 12 bases left in between. CDR1 is SEHNR and CDR2 is FQNEAQ in the germline V gene (reference sequence). The CDR3 is made up of 14 amino acids.

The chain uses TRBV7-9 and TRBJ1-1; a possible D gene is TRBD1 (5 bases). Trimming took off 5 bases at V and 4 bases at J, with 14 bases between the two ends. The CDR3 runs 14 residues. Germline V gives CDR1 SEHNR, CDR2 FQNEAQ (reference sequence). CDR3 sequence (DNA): TGTGCCAGCAGCGATATTCGGGGGGTCACTGAAGCTTTCTTT. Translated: CASSDIRGVTEAFF.

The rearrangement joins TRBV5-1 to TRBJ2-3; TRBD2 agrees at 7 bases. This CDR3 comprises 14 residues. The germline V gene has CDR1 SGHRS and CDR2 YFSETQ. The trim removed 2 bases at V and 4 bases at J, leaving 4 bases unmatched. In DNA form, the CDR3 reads TGCGCCAGCAGCTTCGGGGCGGGGGCAGATACGCAGTATTTT. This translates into CASSFGAGADTQYF.

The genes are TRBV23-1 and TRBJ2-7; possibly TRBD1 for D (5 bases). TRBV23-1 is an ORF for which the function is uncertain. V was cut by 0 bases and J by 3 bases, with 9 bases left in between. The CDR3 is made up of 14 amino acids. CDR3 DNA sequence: TGCGCCAGCAGTCAATCACCCAGGGACTACGAGCAGTACTTC. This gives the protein CASSQSPRDYEQYF.

The CDR3 region has the DNA TGCGCCAGCAGCCAGACCCTAGCGGGAGGGCCCGAGCAGTACTTC. Translating gives CASSQTLAGGPEQYF. The rearrangement links TRBV5-1 to TRBJ2-5; 12 bases match TRBD2. The J call may be wrong; the DNA end is better matched by TRBJ2-7. This CDR3 comprises 15 residues. Germline V gene sequence: CDR1 SGHRS, CDR2 YFSETQ.

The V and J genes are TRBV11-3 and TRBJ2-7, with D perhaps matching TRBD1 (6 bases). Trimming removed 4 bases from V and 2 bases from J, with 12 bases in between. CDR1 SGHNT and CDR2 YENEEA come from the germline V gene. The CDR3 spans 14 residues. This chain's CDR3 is CASSSRQEPYEQYF. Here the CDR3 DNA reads TGTGCCAGCAGCTCCCGACAGGAGCCCTACGAGCAGTACTTC.

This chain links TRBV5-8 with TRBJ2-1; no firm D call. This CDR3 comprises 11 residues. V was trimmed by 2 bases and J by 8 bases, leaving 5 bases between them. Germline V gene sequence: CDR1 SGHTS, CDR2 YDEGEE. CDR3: CASSFFDEQFF. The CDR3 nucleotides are TGTGCCAGCAGCTTCTTCGATGAGCAGTTCTTC. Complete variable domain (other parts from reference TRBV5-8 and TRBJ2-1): EAGVTQSPTHLIKTRGQQATLRCSPISGHTSVYWYQQALGLGLQFLLWYDEGEERNRGNFPPRFSGRQFPNYSSELNVNALELEDSALYLCASSFFDEQFFGPGTRLTVL.

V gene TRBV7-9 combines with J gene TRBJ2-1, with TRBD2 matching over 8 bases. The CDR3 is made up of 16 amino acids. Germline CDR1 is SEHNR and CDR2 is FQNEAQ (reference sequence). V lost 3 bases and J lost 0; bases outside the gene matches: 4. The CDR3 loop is CASSFPSGSSYNEQFF. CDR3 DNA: TGTGCCAGCAGCTTTCCCAGCGGGAGCTCCTACAATGAGCAGTTCTTC.

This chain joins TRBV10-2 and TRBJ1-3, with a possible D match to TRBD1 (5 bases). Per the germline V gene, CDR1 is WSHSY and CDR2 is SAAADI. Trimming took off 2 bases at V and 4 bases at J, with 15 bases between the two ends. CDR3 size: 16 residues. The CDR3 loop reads CASSETQGGAGNTIYF. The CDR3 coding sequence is TGCGCCAGCAGTGAGACTCAAGGAGGGGCCGGAAACACCATATATTTT.

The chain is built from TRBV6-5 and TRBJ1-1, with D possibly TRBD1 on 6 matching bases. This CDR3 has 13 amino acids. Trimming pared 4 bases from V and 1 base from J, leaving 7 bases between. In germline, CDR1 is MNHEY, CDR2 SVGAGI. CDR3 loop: CASSSGQNTEAFF. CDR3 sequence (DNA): TGTGCCAGCAGTTCGGGACAGAACACTGAAGCTTTCTTT.

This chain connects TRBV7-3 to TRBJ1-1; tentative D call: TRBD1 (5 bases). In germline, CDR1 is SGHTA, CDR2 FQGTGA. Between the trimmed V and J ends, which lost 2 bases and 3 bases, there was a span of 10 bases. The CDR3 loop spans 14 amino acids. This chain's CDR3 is CASSLDGAHTEAFF. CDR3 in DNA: TGTGCCAGCAGCTTAGATGGGGCACACACTGAAGCTTTCTTT.

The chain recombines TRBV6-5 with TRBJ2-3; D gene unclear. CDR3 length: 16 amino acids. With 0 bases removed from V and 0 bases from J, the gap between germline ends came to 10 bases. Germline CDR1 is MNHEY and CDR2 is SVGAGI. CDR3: CASSYSSTASTDTQYF. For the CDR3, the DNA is TGTGCCAGCAGTTACTCCTCGACTGCTAGCACAGATACGCAGTATTTT.

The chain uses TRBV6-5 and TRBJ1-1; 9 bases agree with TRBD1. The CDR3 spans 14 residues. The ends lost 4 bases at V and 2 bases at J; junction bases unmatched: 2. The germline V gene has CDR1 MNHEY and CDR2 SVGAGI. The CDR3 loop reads CASSLGQGNTEAFF. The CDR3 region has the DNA TGTGCCAGCAGTTTGGGACAGGGAAACACTGAAGCTTTCTTT.

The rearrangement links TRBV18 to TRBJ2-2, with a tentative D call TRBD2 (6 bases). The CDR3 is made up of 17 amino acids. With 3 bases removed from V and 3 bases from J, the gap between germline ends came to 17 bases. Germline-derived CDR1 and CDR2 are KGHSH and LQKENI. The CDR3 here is CASSPRSGDRHTGELFF. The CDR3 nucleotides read TGTGCCAGCTCACCCCGTAGCGGAGACAGACACACCGGGGAGCTGTTTTTT.

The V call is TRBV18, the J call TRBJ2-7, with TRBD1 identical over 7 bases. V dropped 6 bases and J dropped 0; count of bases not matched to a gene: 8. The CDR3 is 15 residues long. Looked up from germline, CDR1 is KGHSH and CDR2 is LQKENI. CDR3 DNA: TGTGCCAGCTCTCCCGGGACAGCTAGCTCCTACGAGCAGTACTTC. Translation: CASSPGTASSYEQYF.

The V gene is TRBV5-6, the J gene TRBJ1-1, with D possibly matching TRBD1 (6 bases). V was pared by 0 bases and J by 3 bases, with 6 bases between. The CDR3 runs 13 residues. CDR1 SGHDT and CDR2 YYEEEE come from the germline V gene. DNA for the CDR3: TGTGCCAGCAGCTTGGACAGGGACACTGAAGCTTTCTTT. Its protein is CASSLDRDTEAFF.

CDR3 protein: CASTESGPSNTEAFF. The CDR3, as DNA: TGTGCCAGTACCGAATCAGGCCCCTCGAACACTGAAGCTTTCTTT. The rearrangement joins TRBV19 to TRBJ1-1; D is unclear. The CDR3 spans 15 residues. Deletions cut 7 bases from V and 1 base from J, with 16 bases between. The germline CDR1 and CDR2 sequences are LNHDA and SQIVND (reference sequence).

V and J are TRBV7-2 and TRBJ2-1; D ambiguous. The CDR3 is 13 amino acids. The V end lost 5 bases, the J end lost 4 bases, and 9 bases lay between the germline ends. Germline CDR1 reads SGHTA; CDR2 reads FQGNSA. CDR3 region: CASSVNTYNEQFF. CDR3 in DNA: TGTGCCAGCAGCGTGAACACATACAATGAGCAGTTCTTC.